This TCR beta chain was retrieved from a study of esophageal squamous cell carcinoma under preoperative chemotherapy. MiXCR, run by TCRdb on the PCR reads, gives a single entry per CDR3 protein. The table has about 15,000 distinct CDR3 sequences, 48% seen once. Worth noting for this clonotype: What it recognizes is unknown.

CDR1 MNHEY and CDR2 SVGEGT come from the germline V gene. Trimming pared 4 bases from V and 6 bases from J, leaving 6 bases between. This CDR3 region has 11 residues. Findings and caveats of the study: Tumor-infiltrating lymphocytes showed no significant post-chemotherapy TCR diversity increase, unlike peripheral T cells. Abundant clones tended to shrink rather than expand after paclitaxel-nedaplatin. After treatment, tumor-infiltrating lymphocytes apparently came partly from blood T cells.

Time point here: before preoperative PTX-NDP chemotherapy. Before surgery, patients were given preoperative paclitaxel-nedaplatin chemotherapy. V and J are TRBV6-2 or TRBV6-3 and TRBJ2-5, with D unresolved. The sample was collected from a patient given preoperative chemotherapy. The TCR originated in a human donor with esophageal squamous cell carcinoma. The donor label of this sample is uncertain. DNA for the CDR3: TGTGCCAGCAGTTGGGCAAAGACCCAGTACTTC. It translates to CASSWAKTQYF.